This T cell receptor beta chain was recovered during a study of T cell responses to AZD1222 COVID-19 vaccine. Notes on the study in general: Of the AZD1222 recipients, only 5 to 7 were seropositive at baseline. Sampling that yielded the repertoires occurred only after the peak T cell response. Donors in the cohort were predominantly white British and more often female, and clonal diversity was possibly underestimated.

On this clone itself: The antigen is unknown.

Here immunoSEQ multiplex PCR was the method, and the copy in TCRdb shows in-frame clones only, minus some. The table has 150,000 to 200,000 clones, around 90% seen once. The CDR3 has 15 amino acids. V lost 0 bases and J lost 4, with 10 bases in between. The V gene's germline CDR1 is MGHRA and CDR2 YSYEKL. Investigators merged groups given second doses at roughly 4 or roughly 12 weeks. Specimen: peripheral blood, collected 28 days after the second AZD1222 dose. The TCR originated in an adult who received the AZD1222 COVID-19 vaccine. J is TRBJ2-1 and V is TRBV4-1; possibly TRBD2 for D (5 bases). CDR3 bases: TGCGCCAGCAGCCAAGACCGGGGATCTTACAATGAGCAGTTCTTC. As protein: CASSQDRGSYNEQFF.